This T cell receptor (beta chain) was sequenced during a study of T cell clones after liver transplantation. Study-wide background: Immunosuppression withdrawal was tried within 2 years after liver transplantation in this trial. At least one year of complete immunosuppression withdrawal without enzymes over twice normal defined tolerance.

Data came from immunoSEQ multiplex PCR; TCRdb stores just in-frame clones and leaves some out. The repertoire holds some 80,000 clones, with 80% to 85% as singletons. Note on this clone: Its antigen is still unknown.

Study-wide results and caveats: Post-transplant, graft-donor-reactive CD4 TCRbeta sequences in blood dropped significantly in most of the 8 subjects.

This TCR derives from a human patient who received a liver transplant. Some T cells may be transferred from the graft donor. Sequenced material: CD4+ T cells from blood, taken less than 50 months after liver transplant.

CDR3 in DNA: TGTGCCAGCAGCTTAGGACAGGGGAAGGGCGAGCAGTACTTC. Translating it yields CASSLGQGKGEQYF. J is TRBJ2-7 and V is TRBV7-6, with 8 bases fitting TRBD1. The CDR3 runs to 14 residues. Germline-derived CDR1 and CDR2 are SGHVS and FNYEAQ. V was pared by 1 base and J by 6 bases, with 5 bases of the junction left unmatched.